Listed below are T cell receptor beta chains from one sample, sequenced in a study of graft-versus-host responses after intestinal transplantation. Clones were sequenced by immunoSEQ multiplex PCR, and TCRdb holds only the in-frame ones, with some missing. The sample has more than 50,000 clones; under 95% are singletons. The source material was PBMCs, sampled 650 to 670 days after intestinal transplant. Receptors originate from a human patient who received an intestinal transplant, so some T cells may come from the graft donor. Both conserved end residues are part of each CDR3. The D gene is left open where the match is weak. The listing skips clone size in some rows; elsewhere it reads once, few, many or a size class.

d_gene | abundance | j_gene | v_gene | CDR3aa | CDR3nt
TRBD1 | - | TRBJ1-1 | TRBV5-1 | CASSPAVGTGGTEAFF | TGCGCCAGCAGCCCGGCGGTGGGGACAGGGGGTACTGAAGCTTTCTTT
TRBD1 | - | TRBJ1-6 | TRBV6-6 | CASSILQGFNSPLHF | TGTGCCAGCAGTATACTACAGGGGTTTAATTCACCCCTCCACTTT
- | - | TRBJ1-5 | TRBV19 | CASSIRQGRGQPQHF | TGTGCCAGTAGTATCCGTCAGGGGCGGGGACAGCCCCAGCATTTT
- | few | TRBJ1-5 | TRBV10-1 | CASSESEGQPQHF | TGCGCCAGCAGTGAGTCGGAAGGACAGCCCCAGCATTTT
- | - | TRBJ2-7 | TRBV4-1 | CASSQTDRIIYEQYF | TGCGCCAGCAGCCAAACCGACAGGATAATCTACGAGCAGTACTTC
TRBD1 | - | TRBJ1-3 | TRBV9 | CASSVRGTGSATGNTIYF | TGTGCCAGCAGCGTAAGGGGGACAGGGAGTGCTACTGGAAACACCATATATTTT
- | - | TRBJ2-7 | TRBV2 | CASSGGRGGSGTYEQYF | TGTGCCAGCAGTGGGGGCAGGGGGGGCAGTGGGACCTACGAGCAGTACTTC
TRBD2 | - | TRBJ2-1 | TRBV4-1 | CASSLTSGGTNEQFF | TGCGCCAGCAGCCTCACTAGCGGGGGGACCAATGAGCAGTTCTTC
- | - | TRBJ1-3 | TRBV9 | CASSASGTPSGNTIYF | TGTGCCAGCAGCGCCTCCGGGACACCCTCTGGAAACACCATATATTTT
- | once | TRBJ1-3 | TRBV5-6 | CASRFQGVNSGNTIYF | TGTGCCAGCAGATTCCAAGGGGTTAACTCTGGAAACACCATATATTTT
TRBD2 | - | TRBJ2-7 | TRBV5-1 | CASSTTGTRTYEQYF | TGCGCCAGCAGCACCACCGGGACTAGAACGTACGAGCAGTACTTC
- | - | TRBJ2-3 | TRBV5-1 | CASSLGGRITQYF | TGCGCCAGCAGCTTGGGGGGAAGAATAACGCAGTATTTT
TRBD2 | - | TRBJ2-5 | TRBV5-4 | CASSLPAGGQETQYF | TGTGCCAGCAGCTTACCAGCGGGGGGCCAAGAGACCCAGTACTTC
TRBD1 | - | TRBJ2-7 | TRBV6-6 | CASRGQVRASYEQYF | TGTGCCAGCAGGGGACAGGTTCGTGCCTCCTACGAGCAGTACTTC
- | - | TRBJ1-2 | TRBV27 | CASSLRGPHYGYTF | TGTGCCAGCAGTTTACGGGGCCCCCACTATGGCTACACCTTC
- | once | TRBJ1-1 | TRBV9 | CASSPIGLNTEAFF | TGTGCCAGCAGCCCAATAGGATTGAACACTGAAGCTTTCTTT
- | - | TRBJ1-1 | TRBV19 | CASSPGVDTEAFF | TGTGCCAGTAGTCCAGGGGTTGACACTGAAGCTTTCTTT
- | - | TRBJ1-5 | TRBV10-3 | CAISESTGGQPQHF | TGTGCCATCAGTGAGTCGACGGGGGGGCAGCCCCAGCATTTT
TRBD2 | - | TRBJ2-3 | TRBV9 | CASSVDPAGGWSDTQYF | TGTGCCAGCAGCGTAGACCCAGCGGGGGGGTGGTCAGATACGCAGTATTTT
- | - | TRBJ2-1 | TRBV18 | CASSPPRGGGSNEQFF | TGTGCCAGCTCACCACCGAGGGGTGGCGGGTCCAATGAGCAGTTCTTC
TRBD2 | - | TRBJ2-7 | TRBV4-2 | CASSQDRGLAYEQYF | TGTGCCAGCAGCCAAGATCGGGGACTAGCCTACGAGCAGTACTTC
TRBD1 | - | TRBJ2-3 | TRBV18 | CASSPPSGTVTDTQYF | TGTGCCAGCTCACCACCGTCCGGGACAGTAACAGATACGCAGTATTTT
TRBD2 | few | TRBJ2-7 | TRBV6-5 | CASSYIAGVYEQYF | TGTGCCAGCAGTTACATCGCGGGGGTATACGAGCAGTACTTC
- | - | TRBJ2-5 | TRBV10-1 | CASSDRSRGETQYF | TGCGCCAGCAGTGATCGATCTAGGGGGGAGACCCAGTACTTC
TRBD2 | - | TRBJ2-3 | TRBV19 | CASRLAGPVGTDTQYF | TGTGCCAGCAGACTAGCGGGACCTGTTGGCACAGATACGCAGTATTTT
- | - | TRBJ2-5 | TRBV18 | CASSPPGTPGETQYF | TGTGCCAGCTCACCACCGGGCACGCCGGGGGAGACCCAGTACTTC
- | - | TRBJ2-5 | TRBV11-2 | CASSFVSVVETQYF | TGTGCCAGCAGCTTCGTGTCGGTCGTTGAGACCCAGTACTTC
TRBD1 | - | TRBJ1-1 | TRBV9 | CASRDRGTEAFF | TGTGCCAGCAGAGACAGGGGCACTGAAGCTTTCTTT
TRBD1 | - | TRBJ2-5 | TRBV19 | CASSSPRDSLRETQYF | TGTGCCAGTAGTAGCCCTCGGGACAGCCTGCGGGAGACCCAGTACTTC
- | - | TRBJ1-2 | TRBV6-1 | CASSEVGGGQRGYTF | TGTGCCAGCAGTGAAGTAGGGGGTGGACAGAGAGGCTACACCTTC
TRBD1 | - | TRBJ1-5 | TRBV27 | CATRQGSSQPQHF | TGTGCCACCAGACAGGGATCGAGTCAGCCCCAGCATTTT
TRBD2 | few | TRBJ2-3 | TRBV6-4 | CASSATSGGTDTQYF | TGTGCCAGCAGTGCTACTAGCGGGGGCACAGATACGCAGTATTTT
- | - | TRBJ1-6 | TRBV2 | CASSDSKGSPLHF | TGTGCCAGCAGTGACAGTAAGGGATCACCCCTCCACTTT
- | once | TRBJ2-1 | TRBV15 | CATSRDFNEQFF | TGTGCCACCAGCAGAGACTTCAATGAGCAGTTCTTC
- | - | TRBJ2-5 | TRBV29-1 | CSVEPDRTGRDGETQYF | TGCAGCGTTGAACCCGATCGGACAGGGAGGGATGGAGAGACCCAGTACTTC
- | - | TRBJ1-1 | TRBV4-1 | CASSQAMIGMMGLNTEAFF | TGCGCCAGCAGCCAAGCGATGATCGGGATGATGGGGTTAAACACTGAAGCTTTCTTT
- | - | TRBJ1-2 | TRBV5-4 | CASSFGGRDGYTF | TGTGCCAGCAGCTTCGGGGGGCGGGATGGCTACACCTTC
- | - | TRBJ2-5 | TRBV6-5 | CASSYYPGQETQYF | TGTGCCAGCAGTTACTATCCGGGGCAAGAGACCCAGTACTTC
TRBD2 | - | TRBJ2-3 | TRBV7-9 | CASSFTSGGVTDTQYF | TGTGCCAGCAGCTTCACTAGCGGGGGGGTAACAGATACGCAGTATTTT
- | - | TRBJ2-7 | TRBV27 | CASSPWGAESYEQYF | TGTGCCAGCAGCCCTTGGGGGGCGGAGAGTTACGAGCAGTACTTC
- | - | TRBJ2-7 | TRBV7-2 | CASSLAENPSYEQYF | TGTGCCAGCAGCTTAGCGGAGAACCCCTCCTACGAGCAGTACTTC
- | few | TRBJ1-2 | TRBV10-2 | CASPRQRTETYGYTF | TGCGCCAGCCCCCGCCAGAGGACGGAGACCTATGGCTACACCTTC
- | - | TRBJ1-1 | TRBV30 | CAWSEGHSNTEAFF | TGTGCCTGGAGTGAGGGACACTCGAACACTGAAGCTTTCTTT
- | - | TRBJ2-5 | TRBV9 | CASSGGGRGETQYF | TGTGCCAGCAGCGGAGGGGGGAGGGGAGAGACCCAGTACTTC
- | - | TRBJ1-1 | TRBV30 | CAWSVYTEAFF | TGTGCCTGGAGTGTATACACTGAAGCTTTCTTT
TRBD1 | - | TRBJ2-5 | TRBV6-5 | CASSETGASKTQYF | TGTGCCAGCAGTGAGACAGGGGCCAGTAAGACCCAGTACTTC
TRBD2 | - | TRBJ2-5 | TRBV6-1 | CASSEALGGMGTMGWDYQETQYF | TGTGCCAGCAGTGAAGCGCTGGGAGGGATGGGGACCATGGGGTGGGACTACCAAGAGACCCAGTACTTC
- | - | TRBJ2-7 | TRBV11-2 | CASSAYEQYF | TGTGCCAGCTCCGCCTACGAGCAGTACTTC